A single sample gave rise to the 30 T cell receptor beta chains below, sequenced in a study of CD8+CD57+ T cells in acquired aplastic anemia. Both TCR beta VDJ combination and CDR3 sequence profiling were carried out. Genomic DNA was the template for this profiling. From the reads, TCRdb called clonotypes with MiXCR, one entry per CDR3 protein. The profile covers 200,000 or so distinct CDR3 sequences, with less than 60% appearing a single time and just under 20% taken by the ten largest. It was patients with CD8+CD57+ cell expansion by flow cytometry who were chosen for sequencing. Input material: sorted CD4+, CD8+, or CD8+CD57+ T cells (not recorded which) from PBMCs. Receptor source: a human donor with aplastic anemia.

The chain employs TRBV28 and TRBJ2-7, with 7 bases fitting TRBD1. The CDR3 has 15 residues. Trimming cost V 4 bases and J 4 bases; bases outside gene matches: 10. CDR1 and CDR2 from the germline V gene are MDHEN and SYDVKM. As DNA, the CDR3 is TGTGCCAGCAGTTCTACCGGGACAGATGGGTACGAGCAGTACTTC. Protein product: CASSSTGTDGYEQYF.

V gene TRBV24-1 combines with J gene TRBJ1-1; D ambiguous. Germline CDR1 reads KGHDR; CDR2 reads SFDVKD. CDR3 length: 14 residues. V lost 12 bases and J lost 3, with 19 bases in between. CDR3 coding DNA: TGTGCCGGCAGTTTAGTGGATATGTACACTGAAGCTTTCTTT. Translating gives CAGSLVDMYTEAFF.

The rearrangement links TRBV19 to TRBJ1-4; 10 nucleotides match TRBD1. J lost 7 bases, V lost 2 bases, and 1 base had no gene match. This CDR3 spans 14 amino acids. CDR1 and CDR2 from the germline V gene are LNHDA and SQIVND (reference sequence). Here the CDR3 DNA reads TGTGCCAGTAGTATATGGGACAGGGGTGAAAAACTGTTTTTT. The encoded protein is CASSIWDRGEKLFF.

The table lists this clonotype with a few counts. V gene TRBV27 combines with J gene TRBJ2-7; 8 positions match TRBD1. The CDR3 sequence is 14 residues long. CDR1 and CDR2 (germline): MNHEY, SMNVEV (reference sequence). V was pared by 8 bases and J by 4 bases, with 10 bases of the junction left unmatched. The CDR3, as DNA: TGTGCCAGCCATAAGACAGGGGTCGATTACGAGCAGTACTTC. Its translation: CASHKTGVDYEQYF.

This clonotype was detected a few times. The V gene is TRBV7-9, the J gene TRBJ2-5; D not certain. The V gene's germline CDR1 is SEHNR and CDR2 FQNEAQ (reference sequence). The CDR3 consists of 12 residues. V was pared by 3 bases and J by 2 bases, with 4 bases between. The CDR3 is CASSFGQETQYF. The CDR3 DNA is TGTGCCAGCAGCTTTGGACAAGAGACCCAGTACTTC.

V gene TRBV2 combines with J gene TRBJ1-3; 11 positions match TRBD1. This CDR3 has 17 residues. The V gene end was trimmed by 0 bases and the J gene end by 8 bases; junction bases not matched to a gene: 9. CDR1 and CDR2 (germline): SNHLY, FYNNEI. The CDR3 coding sequence is TGTGCCAGCAGTGAAGCGTGGACAGGGGGCGATGGCTACACCATATATTTT. As protein: CASSEAWTGGDGYTIYF.

This sequence joins TRBV20-1 and TRBJ2-3, with 10 bases matching TRBD1. The CDR3 contains 15 residues. From germline, CDR1 is DFQATT and CDR2 SNEGSKA (reference sequence). V was pared by 6 bases and J by 0 bases, with 6 bases of the junction left unmatched. CDR3 residues: CSANRDRGSTDTQYF. CDR3 coding DNA: TGCAGTGCAAACCGGGACAGGGGTAGCACAGATACGCAGTATTTT.

The V call is TRBV18, the J call TRBJ1-5, with 9 positions matching TRBD1. Germline lookup yields CDR1 KGHSH and CDR2 LQKENI. This CDR3 contains 14 residues. With 3 bases clipped from V and 6 bases from J, the junction kept 3 bases outside the gene matches. CDR3 residues: CASSPGQGVQPQHF. For the CDR3, the DNA is TGTGCCAGCTCACCGGGACAGGGTGTTCAGCCCCAGCATTTT.

The chain couples TRBV4-1 to TRBJ1-2, with no clear D. Germline V gene data show CDR1 as MGHRA and CDR2 as YSYEKL. Deletions cut 0 bases from V and 10 bases from J, with 9 bases between. This CDR3 is 12 amino acids long. The CDR3 sequence is CASSQDLGVYTF. The CDR3 coding sequence is TGCGCCAGCAGCCAAGATCTTGGGGTCTACACCTTC.

This chain joins TRBV20-1 and TRBJ1-6; perhaps TRBD1 as D (5 bases). V dropped 2 bases and J dropped 9 bases, with 23 bases sitting between them. The CDR3 spans 17 residues. CDR1 is DFQATT and CDR2 is SNEGSKA in the germline V gene (reference sequence). The CDR3 DNA sequence: TGCAGTGCTAGAAACCCGGGACGCACCCTAGGTCGTTCACCCCTCCACTTT. Translating gives CSARNPGRTLGRSPLHF.

This clonotype was seen repeatedly, ten times or more. One junction end disagrees with the germline gene, perhaps due to a read error. The chain is built from TRBV6-6 and TRBJ2-1; TRBD1 matches 7 bases. CDR3 length equals 15 residues. CDR1 and CDR2 (germline): MNHNY, SVGAGI (reference sequence). DNA of the CDR3: TGTGCCAGCAGTTACGAGGGGGCGGGCTACAGTGAGCAGTTCTTC. Translating gives CASSYEGAGYSEQFF.

Regarding this clonotype: Just one base apart from a much larger clone, this may be a read error. V gene TRBV30 combines with J gene TRBJ2-1; 11 positions agree with TRBD2. The CDR3 consists of 14 residues. Germline lookup yields CDR1 GTSNPN and CDR2 SVGIG (reference sequence). After removal of 6 bases from V and 10 bases from J, the junction contained 11 bases not matched to a gene. The CDR3 sequence is CACAGLAGPYEQFF. CDR3 bases: TGTGCCTGCGCTGGACTAGCGGGTCCCTACGAGCAGTTCTTC.

Regarding this clonotype: This may arise from a read error, as a much more abundant clone is one base away. Since the CDR3 does not end with the conserved phenylalanine or tryptophan, this likely comes from a read error. J is TRBJ1-1 and V is TRBV6-5; no clear D. V dropped 2 bases and J dropped 4 bases, with 2 bases sitting between them. Germline CDR1 MNHEY, CDR2 SVGAGI. The CDR3 contains 11 residues. The CDR3 DNA is TGTGCCAGCAGTTACGGCACTGAAGCTTTCCTT. Translated, it gives CASSYGTEAFL.

This clonotype was recorded at least ten times. The rearrangement uses TRBV20-1 and TRBJ2-5; TRBD2 agrees at 7 bases. This CDR3 spans 13 amino acids. With 6 bases clipped from V and 4 bases from J, the junction kept 8 bases outside the gene matches. The germline gives CDR1 DFQATT, CDR2 SNEGSKA (reference sequence). CDR3: CSAPDWGGETQYF. CDR3 bases: TGCAGTGCCCCGGACTGGGGGGGAGAGACCCAGTACTTC.

This clonotype was seen many times. The chain uses TRBV20-1 and TRBJ1-2; D not resolved. The CDR3 runs to 14 residues. Germline CDR1 DFQATT, CDR2 SNEGSKA (reference sequence). CDR3 DNA: TGCAGCCCCAACCGGCCGGGTTCTAACTATGGCTACACCTTC. It codes for CSPNRPGSNYGYTF.

V usage is TRBV7-9 and J usage is TRBJ1-2, with 9 nucleotides matching TRBD1. The CDR3 loop spans 14 amino acids. V dropped 6 bases and J dropped 8; count of bases not matched to a gene: 10. The germline V gene has CDR1 SEHNR and CDR2 FQNEAQ (reference sequence). The CDR3 loop is CASRYLTGGEGYTF. The CDR3 DNA sequence: TGTGCCAGCAGGTATCTGACAGGGGGTGAGGGCTACACCTTC.

This clonotype has ten or more counts. This sequence joins TRBV5-1 and TRBJ2-5; the match to TRBD1 covers 11 bases. This CDR3 has 15 residues. The junction had 6 bases not matched to a gene; V was cut back by 4 bases and J by 4 bases. Germline loops: CDR1 SGHRS, CDR2 YFSETQ. CDR3 loop: CASSRLDRGRETQYF. The CDR3 bases are TGCGCCAGCAGCCGACTGGACAGGGGGCGAGAGACCCAGTACTTC.

This clonotype was observed many times. This sequence joins TRBV14 and TRBJ2-7; D ambiguous. Deletions cut 4 bases from V and 0 bases from J, with 13 bases between. CDR3 length: 15 residues. Germline CDR1 reads SGHDN; CDR2 reads FVKESK. CDR3 nucleotides: TGTGCCAGCAGCCCCTTGACGGGTAGCTCCTACGAGCAGTACTTC. It encodes CASSPLTGSSYEQYF. Filled out from reference TRBV14 and TRBJ2-7, the complete variable domain reads EAGVTQFPSHSVIEKGQTVTLRCDPISGHDNLYWYRRVMGKEIKFLLHFVKESKQDESGMPNNRFLAERTGGTYSTLKVQPAELEDSGVYFCASSPLTGSSYEQYFGPGTRLTVT.

This clonotype was recorded at least ten times. V and J are TRBV5-1 and TRBJ2-3, with a weak D call TRBD2 (6 bases). The CDR3 sequence is 14 residues long. Trimming left V 4 bases short and J 5 bases short, with 14 bases between. Germline loops: CDR1 SGHRS, CDR2 YFSETQ. CDR3 loop: CASSGRTTGDTQYF. Written as DNA, the CDR3 is TGCGCCAGCAGCGGAAGGACTACGGGAGATACGCAGTATTTT.

The rearrangement links TRBV6-2 or TRBV6-3 to TRBJ2-7; D perhaps matches TRBD2 (5 bases). Trimming took 8 bases from V and 0 from J, leaving 8 bases between them. The CDR3 length is 12 residues. Per germline, CDR1 MNHEY and CDR2 SVGEGT. In DNA, the CDR3 is TGTGCCAGCGCAACTAGCTCCTACGAGCAGTACTTC. This translates into CASATSSYEQYF.

This clonotype was seen only once. One end of the junction does not line up with germline, which may come from a read error. This chain uses TRBV19 with TRBJ2-3, with D perhaps matching TRBD1 or TRBD2 (5 bases each). This CDR3 has 8 residues. Germline CDR1 and CDR2: LNHDA and SQIVND (reference sequence). For the CDR3, the DNA is TGTGCCAGTAGTGAGGGGCGTTTT. Its protein product is CASSEGRF.

About this clonotype: A read error may be the cause here, since a much bigger clone is one base away. Since no conserved phenylalanine or tryptophan closes the CDR3, a read error is the likely cause. V and J are TRBV6-6 and TRBJ2-7, with D perhaps given as TRBD1 or TRBD2 (5 bases each). The CDR3 is made up of 13 amino acids. Germline lookup yields CDR1 MNHNY and CDR2 SVGAGI (reference sequence). Trimming pared 7 bases from V and 3 bases from J, leaving 13 bases between. The DNA of the CDR3 is TGTGCCAGCAAGAGAGGGGATCACTACGAGCAGTACCTC. As protein: CASKRGDHYEQYL.

This clonotype was recorded many times. V and J are TRBV9 and TRBJ2-3; 7 nucleotides line up with TRBD2. This CDR3 has 16 amino acids. CDR1 and CDR2 (germline): SGDLS, YYNGEE. Trimming took 0 bases from V and 4 from J; bases not matched to a gene: 8. The CDR3 nucleotides read TGTGCCAGCAGCGTAGTAGGCGGGGGACCCCCAGATACGCAGTATTTT. It translates to CASSVVGGGPPDTQYF.

The sample holds one count of this clonotype. The V call is TRBV10-3, the J call TRBJ2-1, with 10 bases identical to TRBD2. Germline V gene lookup returns CDR1 ENHRY and CDR2 SYGVKD. V was pared by 10 bases and J by 7 bases, with 10 bases of the junction left unmatched. This CDR3 has 14 amino acids. CDR3 region: CASSGGAGLNEQFF. As DNA, the CDR3 is TGTGCCAGCAGCGGGGGGGCCGGGCTGAATGAGCAGTTCTTC.

The CDR3 DNA follows: TGTGCCAGCAGCTCCCCGGGCTGGGCCAACGTCCTGACTTTC. Translation gives CASSSPGWANVLTF. J is TRBJ2-6 and V is TRBV7-2; unclear D gene. Trimming removed 4 bases from V and 5 bases from J, with 9 bases in between. Germline V gene lookup returns CDR1 SGHTA and CDR2 FQGNSA. CDR3 length: 14 amino acids.

The chain carries TRBV29-1 and TRBJ2-1; 9 bases align to TRBD2. Germline V lookup: CDR1 SQVTM, CDR2 ANQGSEA. The CDR3 length is 14 residues. V dropped 1 base and J dropped 8; count of bases not matched to a gene: 6. CDR3 sequence reads: CSVEVREGFDEQFF. CDR3 nucleotides: TGCAGCGTTGAAGTGCGGGAGGGGTTTGATGAGCAGTTCTTC.

Notes on this clonotype: It is likely a read error, because the conserved phenylalanine at the end of the CDR3 is missing. This sequence joins TRBV7-3 and TRBJ2-3, with 9 positions matching TRBD1. In germline, CDR1 is SGHTA, CDR2 FQGTGA. The CDR3 contains 13 residues. With 8 bases clipped from V and 4 bases from J, the junction kept 4 bases outside the gene matches. The CDR3 sequence: CASGTGSPDTQYS. The CDR3, as DNA: TGTGCCAGCGGGACAGGGAGCCCAGATACGCAGTATTCT.

This clonotype occurred many times. This sequence joins TRBV14 and TRBJ2-7; 8 bases match TRBD1. Germline loops: CDR1 SGHDN, CDR2 FVKESK. This CDR3 comprises 15 residues. V gave up 4 bases and J gave up 0 bases; unmatched junction bases: 5. Here the CDR3 DNA reads TGTGCCAGCAGCCGCAGTCAGGGGGCCTCCTACGAGCAGTACTTC. This translates into CASSRSQGASYEQYF.

As concerns this clonotype: Mismatch with germline at one junction end may stem from a read error. CDR3 residues: CATSDLRVTDTQYF. The CDR3 DNA reads TGTGCCACCAGTGATTTGCGGGTTACAGATACGCAGTATTTC. The gene calls are TRBV24-1 and TRBJ2-3; D not resolved. The CDR3 is 14 amino acids. Germline V gene lookup returns CDR1 KGHDR and CDR2 SFDVKD.

J is TRBJ2-5 and V is TRBV7-8; possibly TRBD1 or TRBD2 for D (5 bases each). V was shortened by 7 bases and J by 7 bases, with 22 bases between the two germline ends. CDR1 SGHVS and CDR2 FQNEAQ come from the germline V gene. The CDR3 covers 15 residues. The CDR3 coding sequence is TGTGCCAGCATCGACCGACAGACACCTCGGGGGACCCAGTACTTC. It is translated as CASIDRQTPRGTQYF. The entire variable domain, with the rest obtained from reference TRBV7-8 and TRBJ2-5, is as follows: GAGVSQSPRYKVAKRGQDVALRCDPISGHVSLFWYQQALGQGPEFLTYFQNEAQLDKSGLPSDRFFAERPEGSVSTLKIQRTQQEDSAVYLCASIDRQTPRGTQYFGPGTRLLVL.